Detailed here is one T cell receptor beta chain. CDR1 and CDR2 from the germline V gene are GTSNPN and SVGIG (reference sequence). V lost 0 bases and J lost 6, with 18 bases in between. The CDR3 extends over 17 amino acids. The sample belongs to a study of blood T cell repertoires in COVID-19. Authors' analysis steps: Reference gene primer amplification gave estimated nucleated cell counts. Clones were read by immunoSEQ multiplex PCR, and TCRdb kept only the in-frame ones, dropping some. From that table come the V and J calls and clone size; the DNA was used to work out D and trimming. The sample has roughly 230,000 clones, around 83% seen once; the top ten hold 8.5% to 10%.

The sample taken for sequencing was peripheral blood. The sequence was obtained from a man aged 40-55 years with active or convalescent COVID-19. This rearrangement joins TRBV30 to TRBJ1-6; tentative D call: TRBD1 (5 bases). The CDR3 DNA is TGTGCCTGGAGTGTCCACCTGGGGCAGACCCCTAATTCACCCCTCCACTTT. It is translated as CAWSVHLGQTPNSPLHF.